This entry lists 27 T cell receptor beta chains sequenced from one sample in a study of tumor and adjacent non-tumor tissue in lung cancer. RNA was extracted from bulk tissue without any cell sorting. Three rounds of nested PCR, following a modified ARM-PCR protocol, produced the TCRbeta library. Via MiXCR, TCRdb re-called the multiplex PCR reads, giving one row per CDR3 protein. The sample holds tens of thousands of distinct CDR3 sequences; about 66% are singletons and the top ten take approximately 16%. The specimen was lung tumor tissue. Receptors were obtained from a man between 60 and 75 years old with non-small cell lung cancer.

The chain uses TRBV11-3 and TRBJ2-1; no definite D call. V was cut by 6 bases and J by 0 bases, with 9 bases left in between. Germline V lookup: CDR1 SGHNT, CDR2 YENEEA. There are 14 residues in the CDR3. The CDR3 loop is CASSVESSYNEQFF. The CDR3 DNA reads TGTGCCAGCAGTGTAGAGAGCTCCTACAATGAGCAGTTCTTC.

Comments on this clonotype: Since a much larger clone is just one base distant, this may be a read error. The chain links TRBV13 to TRBJ2-2, with D perhaps given as TRBD1 or TRBD2 (5 bases each). Germline CDR1 and CDR2: PRHDT and FYEKMQ (reference sequence). CDR3 size: 17 residues. The CDR3 region has the DNA TGTACCAGCAGCAAATTCCCCGGGGCGGCCGGCACCGGGGAGCTGTTTTTT. Its protein product is CTSSKFPGAAGTGELFF.

This clonotype was counted many times. The chain recombines TRBV5-4 with TRBJ1-4; D gene uncertain. The CDR3 has 14 residues. Germline V gene lookup returns CDR1 SGHNT and CDR2 YYREEE (reference sequence). V was cut by 1 base and J by 3 bases, with 7 bases left in between. CDR3 in DNA: TGTGCCAGCAGCTTGCGGCAAGCTAATGAAAAACTGTTTTTT. Its protein product is CASSLRQANEKLFF.

A few counts support this clonotype. J is TRBJ2-2 and V is TRBV7-9, with 13 bases fitting TRBD2. The CDR3 totals 16 residues. V shed 4 bases, J shed 6 bases, and the junction held 5 bases outside the gene matches. The germline V gene has CDR1 SEHNR and CDR2 FQNEAQ (reference sequence). DNA for the CDR3: TGTGCCAGCAGCTCATGGACTAGCGGGAGTGCCGGGGAGCTGTTTTTT. Protein sequence: CASSSWTSGSAGELFF.

As regards this clonotype: An end of the junction does not agree with germline; a read error may underlie this. The J gene is TRBJ2-7, the V gene TRBV29-1; maybe TRBD1 (6 bases). CDR1 and CDR2 (germline): SQVTM, ANQGSEA. The CDR3 consists of 12 residues. CDR3 sequence reads: CIVAHAGGEQYF. The CDR3 nucleotides read TGCATCGTAGCTCACGCTGGGGGCGAGCAATACTTC.

About this clonotype itself: A much more abundant neighbour one base away suggests this may be a read error. This chain connects TRBV5-1 to TRBJ2-2, with TRBD2 as a possible D gene (5 bases). CDR1 is SGHRS and CDR2 is YFSETQ in the germline V gene. The CDR3 runs 14 residues. The CDR3 DNA is TGCGCCAGCAGTCTAGGGCCGAACACCGGGGAGATGTTTTTT. Residues: CASSLGPNTGEMFF.

A remark on this clonotype: Relative to the germline gene, one junction end is altered; a read error may explain this. V is TRBV6-2 or TRBV6-3 and J is TRBJ2-1, with D perhaps being TRBD1 or TRBD2 (5 bases each). Per germline, CDR1 MNHEY and CDR2 SVGEGT. The CDR3 runs to 18 residues. CDR3 protein: CASSYLPPSGTLYNEQFF. The CDR3 DNA is TGTGCCAGTAGTTACCTTCCTCCGTCGGGGACCCTTTACAATGAGCAGTTCTTC.

This clonotype was seen many times. This rearrangement joins TRBV20-1 to TRBJ2-5; no reliable D call. V lost 2 bases and J lost 1, with 11 bases in between. This CDR3 region has 14 residues. The V gene's germline CDR1 is DFQATT and CDR2 SNEGSKA (reference sequence). DNA for the CDR3: TGCAGTGCTAGAAAAAAGGGTGCCCAAGAGACCCAGTACTTC. It specifies CSARKKGAQETQYF.

About this clonotype itself: This may be a read error: a much more frequent sequence differs by one nucleotide. In this CDR3 the conserved last residue, phenylalanine or tryptophan, is missing, so a read error is likely. The V and J genes are TRBV20-1 and TRBJ1-2; D perhaps matches TRBD1 (5 bases). Germline V lookup: CDR1 DFQATT, CDR2 SNEGSKA (reference sequence). The CDR3 has 14 amino acids. V lost 6 bases and J lost 3, with 17 bases in between. In DNA, the CDR3 is TGCAGTGCCCTCGGGGTCCTCAGGGACTATGGCTACACCATC. Its protein product is CSALGVLRDYGYTI.

In its sample, this clonotype was seen many times. The rearrangement joins TRBV11-2 to TRBJ1-1; D is perhaps TRBD1 (6 bases). The ends were cut back, 6 bases at V and 7 bases at J, with 12 bases in the middle. This CDR3 is built from 12 residues. Germline V gene lookup returns CDR1 SGHAT and CDR2 FQNNGV. The CDR3 region has the DNA TGTGCCAGCAGTCAGGGGTATAATGAAGCTTTCTTT. It codes for CASSQGYNEAFF.

With respect to this clonotype: One end of the junction varies from germline; a read error may be responsible. This rearrangement joins TRBV12-3 or TRBV12-4 to TRBJ2-3, with 9 positions matching TRBD1. The CDR3 consists of 16 residues. CDR3 bases: TGTGCCAGCAGTTCCAGTGACAGGGGGAACACTGATACACAGTATTTT. This translates into CASSSSDRGNTDTQYF.

A remark on this clonotype: One junction end disagrees with the germline gene, perhaps due to a read error. The chain joins TRBV4-1 to TRBJ2-2, with D maybe TRBD2 (5 bases). Germline V gene data show CDR1 as MGHRA and CDR2 as YSYEKL. This CDR3 comprises 15 residues. The chain's CDR3 is CANSQEAANIGELFF. The CDR3, as DNA: TGCGCAAACAGCCAAGAAGCGGCGAACATCGGGGAGCTGTTTTTT.

This clonotype was observed a few times. This could be a read error, since a much larger clone is one nucleotide away. This chain joins TRBV5-4 and TRBJ2-7; D remains ambiguous. Trimming removed 4 bases from V and 7 bases from J, with 21 bases in between. The germline gives CDR1 SGHNT, CDR2 YYREEE (reference sequence). The CDR3 consists of 15 residues. CDR3 nucleotide sequence: TGTGCCAGCAGCCTGGAAAAGGGCAACCACCGTGAGCAGTACTTC. Its protein is CASSLEKGNHREQYF.

The table lists this clonotype with a count of one. One end of the junction varies from germline; a read error may be responsible. This chain links TRBV14 with TRBJ1-1, with TRBD1 as a possible D gene (5 bases). CDR3 size: 16 residues. Germline V gene sequence: CDR1 SGHDN, CDR2 FVKESK. This CDR3 is CASESTADGGKTGAFF. As DNA, the CDR3 is TGTGCCAGCGAATCAACAGCCGACGGGGGGAAGACTGGAGCTTTCTTT.

This chain joins TRBV12-3 or TRBV12-4 and TRBJ2-3; 9 nucleotides match TRBD2. CDR3 length equals 14 residues. Trimming cost V 8 bases and J 12 bases; bases outside gene matches: 15. CDR3 in DNA: TGTGCCAGCTGCCTGACTAGCGGCACAGATATACAGTATTTT. The encoded protein is CASCLTSGTDIQYF.

Comment on this clonotype: Lacking the conserved final phenylalanine or tryptophan, this CDR3 likely reflects a read error. This chain connects TRBV6-1 to TRBJ1-1; no clear D gene. CDR1 is MNHNS, CDR2 SASEGT, per germline. Trimming cost V 5 bases and J 2 bases, with 9 bases left between them. The CDR3 length is 13 residues. The CDR3 loop reads CASSRIINTEAFL. The DNA of the CDR3 is TGTGCCAGCAGTAGAATAATAAACACTGAAGCTTTCCTT.

This chain joins TRBV6-1 and TRBJ2-5; 11 bases map to TRBD2. Looked up from germline, CDR1 is MNHNS and CDR2 is SASEGT. With V trimmed by 7 bases and J by 6 bases, 19 bases remained unmatched. The CDR3 has 18 amino acids. For the CDR3, the DNA is TGTGCCAGCACCCCGAACCCACTACTAGCGGGGGCGTATAAGACCCAGTACTTC. Translation: CASTPNPLLAGAYKTQYF.

The CDR3 sequence: CASSYSQGAYNEQFF. CDR3 sequence (DNA): TGTGCCAGCAGTTACTCTCAGGGGGCTTATAATGAGCAGTTCTTC. The chain uses TRBV6-5 and TRBJ2-1, with 8 bases identical to TRBD1. CDR1 and CDR2 (germline): MNHEY, SVGAGI. V was pared by 0 bases and J by 7 bases, with 5 bases of the junction left unmatched. CDR3 length: 15 residues.

This chain uses TRBV4-2 with TRBJ1-2; D is uncertain. V was pared by 7 bases and J by 2 bases, with 14 bases between. Per the germline V gene, CDR1 is LGHNA and CDR2 is YNFKEQ. The CDR3 consists of 14 residues. The CDR3 DNA sequence: TGTGCCAGCACCGCTCTCGGTAGAAACTATGGCTACACCTTC. It yields the protein CASTALGRNYGYTF.

This clonotype was detected many times. The chain links TRBV7-2 to TRBJ2-7, with D perhaps matching TRBD1 (5 bases). Germline V CDR1 and CDR2: SGHTA, FQGNSA. The CDR3 runs 18 residues. Trimming removed 1 base from V and 2 bases from J, with 21 bases in between. The CDR3 nucleotides read TGTGCCAGCAGCTTAGAGATTGGTGCGAGGACAAGCCCCTACGAGCAGTACTTC. Protein product: CASSLEIGARTSPYEQYF.

Worth noting for this clonotype: Possible read error: a much larger clone is one base away. The genes are TRBV28 and TRBJ1-5; D is perhaps TRBD1 (6 bases). V lost 9 bases and J 5 bases, leaving 17 bases between the germline ends. CDR1 is MDHEN, CDR2 SYDVKM, per germline. CDR3 size: 14 residues. As DNA, the CDR3 is TGTGCCAGGACCTTGGGGGCTCCTGATCAGCCCCAGCATTTT. Amino acids: CARTLGAPDQPQHF.

This chain links TRBV29-1 with TRBJ2-3; 10 bases fit TRBD2. V dropped 5 bases and J dropped 3; count of bases not matched to a gene: 5. The CDR3 spans 14 residues. CDR1 and CDR2 (germline): SQVTM, ANQGSEA. The CDR3 sequence is CSVQREGRTDTQYF. The CDR3 DNA sequence: TGCAGCGTTCAGCGGGAGGGCCGGACAGATACGCAGTATTTT.

This clonotype was observed once. At one end the junction does not follow the germline gene, possibly because of a read error. The gene calls are TRBV4-2 and TRBJ2-1; 9 bases line up with TRBD2. The CDR3 length is 16 residues. Germline CDR1 is LGHNA and CDR2 is YNFKEQ. This CDR3 is CASGQPGLASYNEQFF. The DNA of the CDR3 is TGTGCCAGCGGCCAACCAGGACTAGCGTCTTACAATGAGCAGTTCTTC.

V usage is TRBV6-6 and J usage is TRBJ2-1; weak D call: TRBD2 (5 bases). Germline V gene data show CDR1 as MNHNY and CDR2 as SVGAGI (reference sequence). This CDR3 region has 15 residues. V shed 6 bases and J shed 5 bases, with 17 bases lying between them. The CDR3 bases are TGTGCCAGCAGACATGACGGGAACTGGGACAATGAGCAGTTCTTC. It is translated as CASRHDGNWDNEQFF.

The gene calls are TRBV29-1 and TRBJ2-7; 7 bases are a match to TRBD1. CDR1 and CDR2 (germline): SQVTM, ANQGSEA. Unmatched junction bases numbered 14, after V lost 6 bases and J lost 0 bases. The CDR3 has 16 amino acids. CDR3 sequence (DNA): TGCAGCGTGTTAGGTGTTAGGGACAGCTTCTCCTACGAGCAGTACTTC. Translation: CSVLGVRDSFSYEQYF.

The V and J genes are TRBV5-4 and TRBJ2-7; 7 nucleotides align to TRBD2. The CDR3 totals 17 residues. The germline gives CDR1 SGHNT, CDR2 YYREEE (reference sequence). V shed 2 bases, J shed 6 bases, and the junction held 17 bases outside the gene matches. In nucleotides, the CDR3 is TGTGCCAGCAGCTTTCCGTGGACTAGTGGGAGTAACCTCGAGCAGTACTTC. It codes for CASSFPWTSGSNLEQYF.

About this clonotype itself: The conserved phenylalanine or tryptophan normally closing the CDR3 is absent here, so this likely arose from a read error. The limits of the CDR3 on the DNA are not certain, so only TCRdb's listed CDR3 is given. This CDR3 is CVSSQENTGGRPLHL. The chain links TRBV14 to TRBJ1-6; the table's D call, TRBD1, has no DNA check behind it. The CDR3 has 15 amino acids, counting both end residues. Germline lookup yields CDR1 SGHDN and CDR2 FVKESK.